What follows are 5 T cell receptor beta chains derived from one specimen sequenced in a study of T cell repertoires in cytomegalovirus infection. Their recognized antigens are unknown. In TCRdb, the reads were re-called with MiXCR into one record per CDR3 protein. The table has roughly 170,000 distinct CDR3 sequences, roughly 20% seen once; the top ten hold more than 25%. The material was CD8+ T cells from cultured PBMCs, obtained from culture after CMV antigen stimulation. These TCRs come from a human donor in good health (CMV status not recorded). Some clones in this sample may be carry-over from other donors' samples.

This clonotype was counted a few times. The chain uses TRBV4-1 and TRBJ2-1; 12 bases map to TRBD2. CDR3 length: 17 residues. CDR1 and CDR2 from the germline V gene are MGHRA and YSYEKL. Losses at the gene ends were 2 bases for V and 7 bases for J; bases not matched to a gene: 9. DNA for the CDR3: TGCGCCAGCAGCCAATTGCCGACTAGCGGGGGTAGGAATGAGCAGTTCTTC. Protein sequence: CASSQLPTSGGRNEQFF.

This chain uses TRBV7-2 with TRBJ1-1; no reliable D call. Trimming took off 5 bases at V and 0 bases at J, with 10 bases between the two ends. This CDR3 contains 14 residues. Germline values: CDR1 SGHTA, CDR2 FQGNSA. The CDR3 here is CASSPGYMNTEAFF. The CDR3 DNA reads TGTGCCAGCAGCCCCGGGTACATGAACACTGAAGCTTTCTTT.

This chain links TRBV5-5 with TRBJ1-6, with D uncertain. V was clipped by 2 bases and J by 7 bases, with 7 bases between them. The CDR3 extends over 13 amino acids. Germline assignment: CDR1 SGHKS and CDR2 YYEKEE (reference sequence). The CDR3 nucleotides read TGTGCCAGCAGCTTAGGGTGGAATTCACCCCTCCACTTT. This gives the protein CASSLGWNSPLHF.

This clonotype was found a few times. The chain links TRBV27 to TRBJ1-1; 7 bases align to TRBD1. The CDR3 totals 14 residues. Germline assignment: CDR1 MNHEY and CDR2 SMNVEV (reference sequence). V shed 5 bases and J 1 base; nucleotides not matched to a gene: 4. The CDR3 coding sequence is TGTGCCAGCAGTCATCGGACAGGGAACACTGAAGCTTTCTTT. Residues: CASSHRTGNTEAFF.

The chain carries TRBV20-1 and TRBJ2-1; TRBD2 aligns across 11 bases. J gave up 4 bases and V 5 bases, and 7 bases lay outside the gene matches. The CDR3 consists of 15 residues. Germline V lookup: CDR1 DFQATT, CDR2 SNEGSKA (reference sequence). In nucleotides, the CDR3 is TGCAGTGCTCCCCTACTAGCGGGGGATTACAATGAGCAGTTCTTC. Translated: CSAPLLAGDYNEQFF.